The 7 T cell receptor beta chains given below trace back to one sample, sequenced in a study of blood T cell repertoires in COVID-19. Assay: immunoSEQ multiplex PCR; the TCRdb copy retains only in-frame clones and omits some. The sample comprises 220,000 or so clones, around 82% of which are singletons, and 3% to 3.5% rests with the top ten. Specimen: peripheral blood. The origin of the receptors is a woman aged 25 to 45 who had recovered from COVID-19.

The V call is TRBV28, the J call TRBJ2-7; 9 positions agree with TRBD2. Trimming at V came to 5 bases and at J to 2 bases, leaving 10 bases not matched to a gene. Germline values: CDR1 MDHEN, CDR2 SYDVKM. The CDR3 is made up of 16 amino acids. CDR3 sequence reads: CASSPPGLAGAYEQYF. The CDR3 nucleotides are TGTGCCAGCAGTCCGCCCGGATTAGCGGGGGCCTACGAGCAGTACTTC.

V gene TRBV7-9 combines with J gene TRBJ2-7; no firm D call. Germline CDR1 SEHNR, CDR2 FQNEAQ (reference sequence). The CDR3 is 15 amino acids. Trimming shortened V by 5 bases and J by 1 base, and 15 bases separated the two germline ends. The CDR3 sequence: CASSPTSSGSYEQYF. Here the CDR3 DNA reads TGTGCCAGCAGCCCCACCTCGTCCGGTTCCTACGAGCAGTACTTC. Together with reference TRBV7-9 and TRBJ2-7, the CDR3 gives the full variable domain: DTGVSQNPRHKITKRGQNVTFRCDPISEHNRLYWYRQTLGQGPEFLTYFQNEAQLEKSRLLSDRFSAERPKGSFSTLEIQRTEQGDSAMYLCASSPTSSGSYEQYFGPGTRLTVT.

The chain uses TRBV5-1 and TRBJ2-3; 9 nucleotides agree with TRBD1. CDR3 length: 15 residues. Germline V gene lookup returns CDR1 SGHRS and CDR2 YFSETQ. The V and J ends lost 4 bases and 2 bases, in that order; junction bases with no gene match: 5. The CDR3 loop is CASSRDRDPTDTQYF. The CDR3, as DNA: TGCGCCAGCAGCCGGGACAGGGACCCCACAGATACGCAGTATTTT.

The gene calls are TRBV4-1 and TRBJ1-4; maybe TRBD1 (6 bases). This CDR3 region has 18 residues. Germline-derived CDR1 and CDR2 are MGHRA and YSYEKL. The V gene lost 4 bases and the J gene lost 4 bases, with 22 bases spanning the gap. CDR3 sequence (DNA): TGCGCCAGCAGCCCCCGGACAGCACCTGGTACAAGTAATGAAAAACTGTTTTTT. Protein product: CASSPRTAPGTSNEKLFF.

This chain connects TRBV7-9 to TRBJ2-1; 8 nucleotides match TRBD2. V lost 2 bases, J lost 7 bases, and 10 bases stayed unmatched. CDR1 SEHNR and CDR2 FQNEAQ come from the germline V gene (reference sequence). The CDR3 has 16 residues. The CDR3 reads CASSLTNSGIFNEQFF. As DNA, the CDR3 is TGTGCCAGCAGCTTAACCAATAGCGGGATATTTAATGAGCAGTTCTTC.

This sequence joins TRBV4-2 and TRBJ2-7; TRBD1 is a possible D gene (6 bases). Germline V gene data show CDR1 as LGHNA and CDR2 as YNFKEQ. The CDR3 runs 18 residues. V was clipped by 3 bases and J by 2 bases, with 23 bases between them. The CDR3 coding sequence is TGTGCCAGCAGCCAGGAATCCCTGTCGACAGGCATTCCCTACGAGCAGTACTTC. Encoded protein: CASSQESLSTGIPYEQYF.

The CDR3 loop is CASSRGEVLYNSPLHF. For the CDR3, the DNA is TGTGCCAGCAGCCGGGGTGAGGTCTTATATAATTCACCCCTCCACTTT. V and J are TRBV7-8 and TRBJ1-6; D remains ambiguous. The V end was cut by 5 bases, the J end by 4 bases, with 15 bases between. Germline V lookup: CDR1 SGHVS, CDR2 FQNEAQ. The CDR3 length is 16 residues.